Listed below are T cell receptor beta chains from one sample, sequenced in a study of blood T cell repertoires in COVID-19. Some clones are missing from TCRdb's copy, which holds only in-frame ones; the method was immunoSEQ multiplex PCR. Found here are roughly 330,000 clones, about 85% of them singletons; the top ten hold about 6%. Material: PBMCs or T cells enriched from blood (not recorded which). These receptor sequences come from a woman younger than 45 who had recovered from COVID-19. Each CDR3 is given with its conserved first and last residue. A D gene is named only where the DNA matches it firmly. Size tells how often a clone was seen (once, few, many) or the class of an expanded clone, and some rows leave it out.

j_gene | abundance | d_gene | v_gene | CDR3aa | CDR3nt
TRBJ2-5 | - | TRBD2 | TRBV25-1 | CASSEWGGEETQYF | TGTGCCAGCAGTGAATGGGGGGGGGAAGAGACCCAGTACTTC
TRBJ1-2 | - | TRBD1 | TRBV2 | CASRKQGDHYGYTF | TGTGCCAGCAGGAAACAGGGGGATCACTATGGCTACACCTTC
TRBJ1-2 | - | TRBD1 | TRBV13 | CASSSQGAGGYTF | TGTGCCAGCAGCTCTCAGGGGGCGGGTGGCTACACCTTC
TRBJ2-3 | - | TRBD2 | TRBV7-3 | CASSPGLVTDTQYF | TGTGCCAGCAGCCCCGGACTAGTAACAGATACGCAGTATTTT
TRBJ2-7 | once | - | TRBV7-9 | CASSLPLLNRRKLTYEQYF | TGTGCCAGCAGCTTACCACTCCTTAATCGACGGAAACTAACCTACGAGCAGTACTTC
TRBJ1-2 | - | TRBD1 | TRBV7-8 | CASSLAAPTGIVNGHTF | TGTGCCAGCAGCTTAGCGGCCCCGACAGGGATAGTGAATGGCCACACCTTC
TRBJ2-3 | - | TRBD1 | TRBV5-1 | CASSPRVATGGTDTQYF | TGCGCCAGCTCTCCCCGGGTTGCGACAGGGGGCACAGATACGCAGTATTTT
TRBJ2-1 | once | TRBD2 | TRBV3-1/TRBV3-2 | CASSPGLAGGRGNEQFF | TGTGCCAGCAGCCCGGGACTAGCGGGGGGGCGGGGCAATGAGCAGTTCTTC
TRBJ2-1 | once | TRBD1 | TRBV5-1 | CASSQITGGSSYNEQFF | TGCGCCAGCAGCCAAATAACAGGGGGCAGCTCCTACAATGAGCAGTTCTTC
TRBJ1-1 | - | - | TRBV7-2 | CASSLGMNTEAFF | TGTGCCAGCAGCTTAGGTATGAACACTGAAGCTTTCTTT
TRBJ1-5 | - | - | TRBV4-1 | CASSQALPAGASVWPQHF | TGCGCCAGCAGCCAAGCTTTGCCCGCAGGGGCCTCCGTATGGCCCCAGCATTTT
TRBJ2-3 | - | TRBD1 | TRBV9 | CASSTGGLSTDTQYF | TGTGCCAGCAGCACAGGGGGTCTTAGCACAGATACGCAGTATTTT
TRBJ1-2 | once | - | TRBV29-1 | CSGTTGNLGGYTF | TGCAGCGGGACAACAGGGAATTTGGGTGGCTACACCTTC
TRBJ1-1 | - | - | TRBV20-1 | CSAHTQAFF | TGCAGTGCGCACACCCAAGCTTTCTTT
TRBJ1-2 | - | - | TRBV11-1 | CASSRNPTGLNGYTF | TGTGCCAGCAGCAGGAATCCCACAGGGCTTAATGGCTACACCTTC
TRBJ2-1 | - | TRBD2 | TRBV27 | CASSLWGSGTSSYNEQFF | TGTGCCAGCAGTTTATGGGGTAGCGGGACGAGCTCCTACAATGAGCAGTTCTTC
TRBJ1-5 | - | - | TRBV9 | CASSVGGGAGPQHF | TGTGCCAGCAGCGTAGGAGGGGGGGCTGGGCCCCAGCATTTT
TRBJ1-5 | - | - | TRBV5-5 | CASSLRSAGNQPQHF | TGTGCCAGCAGCTTGAGGAGCGCCGGGAATCAGCCCCAGCATTTT
TRBJ1-6 | - | - | TRBV5-4 | CASSLVGAERSPLHF | TGTGCCAGCAGCTTGGTAGGGGCCGAGAGGTCACCCCTCCACTTT
TRBJ1-2 | - | TRBD1 | TRBV29-1 | CSATTGQGYGYTF | TGCAGCGCCACCACCGGACAGGGGTATGGCTACACCTTC
TRBJ1-2 | - | - | TRBV2 | CASSEAPPQGFYGYTF | TGTGCCAGCAGTGAAGCGCCCCCCCAGGGATTTTATGGCTACACCTTC
TRBJ1-6 | - | - | TRBV6-5 | CASSPLGQTNSPLHF | TGTGCCAGCAGTCCCCTCGGACAGACTAATTCACCCCTCCACTTT
TRBJ1-1 | - | - | TRBV29-1 | CSVERQGLDTEAFF | TGCAGCGTTGAACGTCAGGGTCTTGACACTGAAGCTTTCTTT
TRBJ1-1 | - | TRBD1 | TRBV13 | CASSLAAGTGRGTEAFF | TGTGCCAGCAGCTTAGCGGCTGGGACAGGGAGGGGCACTGAAGCTTTCTTT
TRBJ2-1 | - | TRBD2 | TRBV7-8 | CASSRGLAGGPPYNEQFF | TGTGCCAGCAGCCGAGGACTAGCGGGGGGGCCTCCCTACAATGAGCAGTTCTTC
TRBJ2-2 | - | - | TRBV6-5 | CASSYSGHRTGELFF | TGTGCCAGCAGTTACTCGGGACATCGCACCGGGGAGCTGTTTTTT
TRBJ2-3 | - | TRBD1 | TRBV18 | CASSPPTGGGPDTQYF | TGTGCCAGCTCACCACCAACAGGGGGTGGCCCAGATACGCAGTATTTT
TRBJ1-3 | - | - | TRBV18 | CASSPTTRSSGNTIYF | TGTGCCAGCTCACCAACGACGAGGAGCTCTGGAAACACCATATATTTT
TRBJ2-2 | - | - | TRBV27 | CASSLSTGNTGELFF | TGTGCCAGCAGTTTATCGACGGGGAACACCGGGGAGCTGTTTTTT
TRBJ1-6 | - | TRBD1 | TRBV5-1 | CASSLPSGTGRISPLHF | TGCGCCAGCAGCTTGCCTTCCGGGACAGGGAGGATTTCACCCCTCCACTTT
TRBJ1-5 | - | - | TRBV3-1/TRBV3-2 | CASSQGEGMPQHF | TGTGCCAGCAGCCAAGGTGAGGGAATGCCCCAGCATTTT
TRBJ2-1 | - | - | TRBV21-1 | CASSKWGVDEQFF | TGTGCCAGCAGCAAATGGGGGGTAGATGAGCAGTTCTTC
TRBJ1-6 | few | TRBD1 | TRBV5-1 | CASSLGQGAGNSPLHF | TGCGCCAGCAGCTTGGGTCAGGGGGCTGGGAATTCACCCCTCCACTTT
TRBJ1-1 | - | - | TRBV5-1 | CASSGTNSGEAFF | TGCGCCAGCTCCGGAACGAACAGCGGTGAAGCTTTCTTT
TRBJ1-2 | - | - | TRBV9 | CASSVDPANYGYTF | TGTGCCAGCAGCGTAGATCCAGCTAACTATGGCTACACCTTC
TRBJ1-2 | - | - | TRBV30 | CAWSVSGQGYTF | TGTGCCTGGAGTGTATCTGGACAGGGCTACACCTTC
TRBJ1-4 | once | TRBD1 | TRBV19 | CASSPTGGADEKLFF | TGTGCCAGTAGTCCTACAGGGGGCGCAGATGAAAAACTGTTTTTT
TRBJ1-5 | - | - | TRBV27 | CASSPARAAVPQHF | TGTGCCAGCAGTCCAGCCAGGGCCGCTGTCCCCCAGCATTTT
TRBJ1-5 | - | - | TRBV27 | CASSRTQNQPQHF | TGTGCCAGCAGTAGGACACAGAATCAGCCCCAGCATTTT
TRBJ1-1 | - | TRBD1 | TRBV9 | CASSVGQGGEAFF | TGTGCCAGCAGCGTGGGACAGGGCGGTGAAGCTTTCTTT
TRBJ2-1 | - | TRBD1 | TRBV27 | CASSLLGQGALGEQFF | TGTGCCAGCAGTTTATTGGGACAGGGGGCGCTTGGCGAGCAGTTCTTC